Shown below are 30 T cell receptor beta chains from a single sample sequenced in a study of blood T cell repertoires in COVID-19. Sequencing used immunoSEQ multiplex PCR; TCRdb keeps in-frame clones, though not all of them. The sample records 250,000 to 300,000 clones, around 84% being singletons. Source material: PBMCs or T cells enriched from blood (not recorded which). The receptors shown here come from a man younger than 30 who had recovered from COVID-19.

This clone turned up a few times. This chain connects TRBV18 to TRBJ1-2, with D unclear. Germline CDR1 is KGHSH and CDR2 is LQKENI. This CDR3 spans 15 amino acids. The V and J ends lost 0 bases and 4 bases respectively, with 12 bases between them. The chain's CDR3 is CASSPPGSSLYGYTF. For the CDR3, the DNA is TGTGCCAGCTCACCACCGGGGAGTAGCCTCTATGGCTACACCTTC.

This chain links TRBV30 with TRBJ1-4; the match to TRBD1 covers 9 bases. Trimming cost V 3 bases and J 7 bases; bases outside gene matches: 6. Germline V gene data show CDR1 as GTSNPN and CDR2 as SVGIG (reference sequence). There are 14 residues in the CDR3. CDR3 DNA sequence: TGTGCCTGGAGCCCGGGACAGGGAATTGAAAAACTGTTTTTT. It translates to CAWSPGQGIEKLFF.

This clone has a handful of counts. The chain has TRBV7-2 and TRBJ2-3; 10 nucleotides agree with TRBD2. The CDR3 loop spans 15 amino acids. Germline-derived CDR1 and CDR2 are SGHTA and FQGNSA. V lost 1 base and J lost 6; bases outside the gene matches: 4. The CDR3 protein is CASSLVAGGGDTQYF. Here the CDR3 DNA reads TGTGCCAGCAGCTTAGTAGCGGGGGGAGGGGATACGCAGTATTTT.

The CDR3 here is CASNLRGLGRHEQFF. CDR3 in DNA: TGTGCCAGTAACCTTAGGGGCCTCGGGAGGCATGAGCAGTTCTTC. The chain has TRBV6-9 and TRBJ2-1, with 7 bases identical to TRBD2. Germline V gene data show CDR1 as MNHGY and CDR2 as SVAAGI. The ends lost 9 bases at V and 8 bases at J; junction bases unmatched: 16. The CDR3 has 15 amino acids.

This clone was seen just once. V gene TRBV30 combines with J gene TRBJ1-2, with D unclear. The germline V gene has CDR1 GTSNPN and CDR2 SVGIG (reference sequence). The CDR3 length is 14 residues. V lost 0 bases and J lost 2, with 10 bases in between. The CDR3 DNA follows: TGTGCCTGGAGTGTAAGCCAGAGGAACTATGGCTACACCTTC. The encoded protein is CAWSVSQRNYGYTF.

This chain connects TRBV6-1 to TRBJ2-7; 12 bases are shared with TRBD2. The CDR3 covers 16 residues. Germline CDR1 reads MNHNS; CDR2 reads SASEGT. J gave up 2 bases and V 4 bases, and 6 bases lay outside the gene matches. The DNA of the CDR3 is TGTGCCAGCAGTGGTAGGACTAGCGGGAAGACCTACGAGCAGTACTTC. Amino acids: CASSGRTSGKTYEQYF.

V is TRBV13 and J is TRBJ2-1; 9 bases are shared with TRBD2. This CDR3 is 15 amino acids long. V was pared by 4 bases and J by 7 bases, with 8 bases of the junction left unmatched. Germline V gene data show CDR1 as PRHDT and CDR2 as FYEKMQ (reference sequence). The CDR3 loop reads CASSSPPSGINEQFF. The CDR3 DNA reads TGTGCCAGCAGCTCACCCCCTAGCGGGATAAATGAGCAGTTCTTC.

The chain couples TRBV5-1 to TRBJ1-1; the match to TRBD1 covers 7 bases. Unmatched junction bases numbered 9, after V lost 4 bases and J lost 0 bases. Germline values: CDR1 SGHRS, CDR2 YFSETQ. This CDR3 region has 16 residues. Here the CDR3 reads CASSLGTVGMNTEAFF. CDR3 bases: TGCGCCAGCAGCCTCGGGACAGTGGGCATGAACACTGAAGCTTTCTTT.

The V call is TRBV7-3, the J call TRBJ2-5; no clear D gene. The V end lost 1 base, the J end lost 5 bases, and 8 bases lay between the germline ends. The CDR3 is 13 amino acids. The germline CDR1 and CDR2 sequences are SGHTA and FQGTGA. The DNA of the CDR3 is TGTGCCAGCAGCTTAATTTTCGGGGAGACCCAGTACTTC. Translated, it gives CASSLIFGETQYF. Supplemented by reference TRBV7-3 and TRBJ2-5, the full variable domain reads GAGVSQTPSNKVTEKGKYVELRCDPISGHTALYWYRQSLGQGPEFLIYFQGTGAADDSGLPNDRFFAVRPEGSVSTLKIQRTERGDSAVYLCASSLIFGETQYFGPGTRLLVL.

The chain carries TRBV28 and TRBJ2-1; 10 bases are a match to TRBD2. The CDR3 spans 19 residues. Germline values: CDR1 MDHEN, CDR2 SYDVKM. V dropped 2 bases and J dropped 1; count of bases not matched to a gene: 11. The CDR3 is CASSLLLAGDSGSYNEQFF. The CDR3 DNA reads as TGTGCCAGCAGTTTACTCCTAGCGGGAGATTCGGGGTCCTACAATGAGCAGTTCTTC.

J is TRBJ1-4 and V is TRBV11-2; a possible D gene is TRBD1 (5 bases). Looked up from germline, CDR1 is SGHAT and CDR2 is FQNNGV. This CDR3 region has 14 residues. The V end was cut by 1 base, the J end by 7 bases, with 10 bases between. The CDR3 sequence: CASSLGQGSEKLFF. Written as DNA, the CDR3 is TGTGCCAGCAGCTTAGGGCAGGGAAGTGAAAAACTGTTTTTT.

V and J are TRBV11-3 and TRBJ2-7, with 11 nucleotides matching TRBD2. The V segment lost 5 bases and the J segment 7 bases; nucleotides outside the gene matches: 7. Germline CDR1 reads SGHNT; CDR2 reads YENEEA. The CDR3 consists of 14 residues. CDR3 sequence (DNA): TGTGCCAGCAGCCCGACTAGCGGGACGCGGGAGCAGTACTTC. Translating gives CASSPTSGTREQYF.

This rearrangement joins TRBV4-1 to TRBJ2-1; 9 bases fit TRBD2. The J segment lost 5 bases and the V segment lost 5 bases, leaving 10 bases of the junction unmatched. CDR3 length: 16 amino acids. CDR1 is MGHRA, CDR2 YSYEKL, per germline. This CDR3 reads CASSYRGRGGDNEQFF. Written as DNA, the CDR3 is TGCGCCAGCAGCTATCGAGGGCGGGGGGGGGACAATGAGCAGTTCTTC.

This clone appeared a few times. The V call is TRBV10-2, the J call TRBJ1-4; weak D call: TRBD1 (5 bases). Per the germline V gene, CDR1 is WSHSY and CDR2 is SAAADI. The CDR3 runs to 14 residues. With 4 bases removed from V and 8 bases from J, the gap between germline ends came to 14 bases. The CDR3 coding sequence is TGCGCCAGCAGTGTAGCCAGGGATGGGGAAAAACTGTTTTTT. This gives the protein CASSVARDGEKLFF.

This clone was observed once. The chain links TRBV18 to TRBJ2-3; tentatively, D is TRBD2 (5 bases). CDR1 is KGHSH and CDR2 is LQKENI in the germline V gene. Trimming left V 4 bases short and J 0 bases short, with 8 bases between. CDR3 length: 14 amino acids. DNA of the CDR3: TGTGCCAGCTCACTAGCGTCTAGCACAGATACGCAGTATTTT. Translating it yields CASSLASSTDTQYF.

The count of this clone is one. This chain uses TRBV5-1 with TRBJ2-1; 8 positions agree with TRBD2. J was trimmed by 7 bases and V by 0 bases; bases with no gene match: 6. The germline V gene has CDR1 SGHRS and CDR2 YFSETQ. The CDR3 is 15 residues long. The CDR3 DNA reads TGCGCCAGCAGCTTGGAGACGGGAGGGTGGAATGAGCAGTTCTTC. Translated, it gives CASSLETGGWNEQFF.

The chain employs TRBV6-5 and TRBJ2-2; possibly TRBD1 for D (6 bases). The CDR3 is 15 residues long. V was pared by 6 bases and J by 4 bases, with 15 bases between. Germline assignment: CDR1 MNHEY and CDR2 SVGAGI. CDR3: CASRSPGAGTGELFF. In DNA, the CDR3 is TGTGCCAGCAGGAGCCCAGGGGCCGGCACCGGGGAGCTGTTTTTT.

This clone has only a few counts. The chain recombines TRBV5-1 with TRBJ1-3; 7 bases fit TRBD1. Germline V gene sequence: CDR1 SGHRS, CDR2 YFSETQ. J was trimmed by 2 bases and V by 0 bases; bases with no gene match: 8. This CDR3 has 17 residues. CDR3 protein: CASSLVPQGLAGNTIYF. The CDR3 DNA reads as TGCGCCAGCAGCTTGGTTCCACAGGGGCTCGCTGGAAACACCATATATTTT.

CDR3 coding DNA: TGTGCCAGCAGACCCTGGGTTGAGGCGAATGAGCAGTTCTTC. As protein: CASRPWVEANEQFF. The V call is TRBV7-9, the J call TRBJ2-1; D uncertain. The V gene lost 6 bases and the J gene lost 7 bases, with 16 bases spanning the gap. The germline CDR1 and CDR2 sequences are SEHNR and FQNEAQ (reference sequence). CDR3 size: 14 residues. Full variable domain (remainder filled in from reference TRBV7-9 and TRBJ2-1): DTGVSQNPRHKITKRGQNVTFRCDPISEHNRLYWYRQTLGQGPEFLTYFQNEAQLEKSRLLSDRFSAERPKGSFSTLEIQRTEQGDSAMYLCASRPWVEANEQFFGPGTRLTVL.

The J gene is TRBJ1-6, the V gene TRBV7-9; D perhaps matches TRBD1 (6 bases). V gave up 5 bases and J gave up 5 bases, with 16 bases separating them. The CDR3 loop spans 16 amino acids. Germline V gene data show CDR1 as SEHNR and CDR2 as FQNEAQ (reference sequence). CDR3 region: CASSQPRTANNSPLHF. The CDR3 DNA reads TGTGCCAGCAGCCAACCTCGGACAGCCAATAATTCACCCCTCCACTTT.

Written as DNA, the CDR3 is TGTGCCAGCAACCGCGGGAGTAGCACAGATACGCAGTATTTT. Translated, it gives CASNRGSSTDTQYF. This rearrangement joins TRBV9 to TRBJ2-3; 7 nucleotides align to TRBD2. The CDR3 covers 14 residues. The germline V gene has CDR1 SGDLS and CDR2 YYNGEE. V trimming: 6 bases; J trimming: 0 bases; junction bases outside the gene matches: 4.

The genes are TRBV3-1 (or the pseudogene TRBV3-2) and TRBJ1-5; no clear D. The germline V gene encodes CDR1 LGHDT and CDR2 YNNKEL (reference sequence). The V gene lost 0 bases and the J gene lost 11 bases, with 14 bases spanning the gap. The CDR3 loop spans 14 amino acids. CDR3 sequence: CASSQDHGFSAQHF. DNA of the CDR3: TGTGCCAGCAGCCAAGATCATGGTTTTAGCGCCCAGCATTTT.

The CDR3 loop reads CASRPGQGYGYTF. CDR3 nucleotide sequence: TGTGCCAGCAGGCCGGGACAGGGGTATGGCTACACCTTC. V is TRBV6-5 and J is TRBJ1-2, with 10 bases fitting TRBD1. V lost 6 bases to trimming and J lost 5 bases; unmatched junction nucleotides: 3. This CDR3 is built from 13 residues. The germline V gene has CDR1 MNHEY and CDR2 SVGAGI.

V and J are TRBV2 and TRBJ1-3; tentatively, D is TRBD1 (5 bases). The CDR3 extends over 16 amino acids. The V gene lost 0 bases and the J gene lost 4 bases, with 13 bases spanning the gap. Per germline, CDR1 SNHLY and CDR2 FYNNEI. CDR3 amino acids: CASSEAVAQGGNTIYF. The CDR3 DNA sequence: TGTGCCAGCAGTGAAGCAGTCGCTCAGGGAGGAAACACCATATATTTT.

The V gene is TRBV7-9, the J gene TRBJ2-3; no firm D call. The CDR3 is 12 residues long. Germline CDR1 reads SEHNR; CDR2 reads FQNEAQ (reference sequence). V lost 4 bases to trimming and J lost 5 bases, with 7 bases between them. DNA for the CDR3: TGTGCCAGCAGCTCTATTAGAGATACGCAGTATTTT. Protein sequence: CASSSIRDTQYF.

This clone has a single count. The CDR3 loop reads CASSTGDSNQPQHF. As DNA, the CDR3 is TGTGCCAGCAGCACAGGTGATAGCAATCAGCCCCAGCATTTT. The chain uses TRBV2 and TRBJ1-5; perhaps TRBD1 as D (5 bases). Looked up from germline, CDR1 is SNHLY and CDR2 is FYNNEI. This CDR3 has 14 residues. V was cut by 6 bases and J by 0 bases, with 9 bases left in between.

This clone has a handful of counts. The chain has TRBV27 and TRBJ2-7; a weak D match, TRBD1 (6 bases). The CDR3 length is 14 residues. Trimming removed 3 bases from V and 3 bases from J, with 12 bases in between. The V gene's germline CDR1 is MNHEY and CDR2 SMNVEV (reference sequence). The CDR3 DNA sequence: TGTGCCAGCAGTTTGGCGGACAGCGACTACGAGCAGTACTTC. Translating gives CASSLADSDYEQYF.

This rearrangement joins TRBV5-8 to TRBJ1-2; tentatively, D is TRBD1 (5 bases). Germline lookup yields CDR1 SGHTS and CDR2 YDEGEE. V shed 4 bases and J shed 4 bases, with 17 bases lying between them. The length of the CDR3 is 15 residues. The DNA of the CDR3 is TGTGCCAGCAGCCCCTGGGGCGGAGGGAGCTATGGCTACACCTTC. Translating gives CASSPWGGGSYGYTF.

This sequence joins TRBV4-1 and TRBJ2-1; 8 bases map to TRBD1. CDR1 is MGHRA and CDR2 is YSYEKL in the germline V gene. The CDR3 covers 16 residues. The V segment lost 1 base and the J segment 0 bases; nucleotides outside the gene matches: 2. The CDR3 DNA follows: TGCGCCAGCAGCCAAGCCGACAGGGGCTCCTACAATGAGCAGTTCTTC. It encodes CASSQADRGSYNEQFF.

V gene TRBV19 combines with J gene TRBJ2-1; 7 positions agree with TRBD1. CDR3 size: 13 residues. V shed 7 bases, J shed 8 bases, and the junction held 8 bases outside the gene matches. CDR1 is LNHDA and CDR2 is SQIVND in the germline V gene (reference sequence). The DNA for the CDR3 is TGTGCCAGTAACCCGACAGGGATGGATGAGCAGTTCTTC. Amino acids: CASNPTGMDEQFF.